Shown below are 29 T cell receptor beta chains from a single sample sequenced in a study of blood T cell repertoires in COVID-19. TCRdb's table, derived via immunoSEQ multiplex PCR, lists solely in-frame clones and lacks some. The top ten hold less than 2% of the sample, which has some 270,000 clones, around 86% seen once. Material for sequencing was PBMCs or T cells enriched from blood (not recorded which). The receptors shown here come from a woman aged 40 to 50 who had recovered from COVID-19.

The DNA of the CDR3 is TGCGCCAGCAGCAACAGCGGTAAAGATGGCTACACCTTC. Residues: CASSNSGKDGYTF. The chain carries TRBV5-1 and TRBJ1-2; D remains unclear. Germline loops: CDR1 SGHRS, CDR2 YFSETQ. This CDR3 has 13 amino acids. V was clipped by 4 bases and J by 6 bases, with 13 bases between them.

In DNA form, the CDR3 reads TGTGCCTGGAGCATGCGGGGGGCCTCGACAGATACGCAGTATTTT. Protein sequence: CAWSMRGASTDTQYF. The chain couples TRBV30 to TRBJ2-3; TRBD2 aligns across 8 bases. Per germline, CDR1 GTSNPN and CDR2 SVGIG (reference sequence). The CDR3 totals 15 residues. V was pared by 3 bases and J by 3 bases, with 8 bases of the junction left unmatched.

This chain links TRBV5-1 with TRBJ2-7, with TRBD2 identical over 11 bases. Germline V CDR1 and CDR2: SGHRS, YFSETQ. This CDR3 is built from 16 residues. J was trimmed by 2 bases and V by 0 bases; bases with no gene match: 4. CDR3 in amino acids: CASSLGVAGGAYEQYF. CDR3 DNA: TGCGCCAGCAGCTTGGGAGTAGCGGGAGGGGCCTACGAGCAGTACTTC.

The CDR3 spells CASSPFISTGNEQFF. For the CDR3, the DNA is TGTGCCAGCTCACCTTTTATTTCGACTGGGAATGAGCAGTTCTTC. This chain uses TRBV18 with TRBJ2-1; D ambiguous. The CDR3 is 15 amino acids. Germline V gives CDR1 KGHSH, CDR2 LQKENI. V was shortened by 3 bases and J by 7 bases, with 16 bases between the two germline ends.

CDR3 in DNA: TGTGCCAGCAGCCCGTCGGGAGTCTCGTTTTCTTGGCAGTTCTTC. Encoded protein: CASSPSGVSFSWQFF. The chain is built from TRBV9 and TRBJ2-1; a possible D gene is TRBD2 (6 bases). Germline CDR1 SGDLS, CDR2 YYNGEE. V was pared by 4 bases and J by 12 bases, with 23 bases between. The CDR3 runs to 15 residues.

V and J are TRBV11-1 and TRBJ1-4; 8 bases agree with TRBD1. The CDR3 spans 14 residues. The germline CDR1 and CDR2 sequences are SGHAT and FQDESV (reference sequence). Trimming at V came to 4 bases and at J to 8 bases, leaving 6 bases not matched to a gene. The CDR3 DNA reads as TGTGCCAGCAGCTCAGGGGGCGCAGAAGAAAAACTGTTTTTT. Encoded protein: CASSSGGAEEKLFF. The full variable domain, rest sourced from reference TRBV11-1 and TRBJ1-4, is EAEVAQSPRYKITEKSQAVAFWCDPISGHATLYWYRQILGQGPELLVQFQDESVVDDSQLPKDRFSAERLKGVDSTLKIQPAELGDSAMYLCASSSGGAEEKLFFGSGTQLSVL.

J is TRBJ2-7 and V is TRBV7-3; 9 nucleotides align to TRBD1. Germline values: CDR1 SGHTA, CDR2 FQGTGA. The CDR3 has 13 amino acids. J was trimmed by 6 bases and V by 3 bases; bases with no gene match: 3. CDR3 nucleotide sequence: TGTGCCAGCAGCTTGGGACAGGGAGGCGAGCAGTACTTC. This sequence encodes CASSLGQGGEQYF.

This sequence joins TRBV23-1 and TRBJ2-7, with a tentative D call TRBD2 (5 bases). TRBV23-1 is marked as an open reading frame, function uncertain. The CDR3 contains 14 residues. The V end lost 0 bases, the J end lost 7 bases, and 13 bases lay between the germline ends. CDR3 sequence: CASSQSPGMGEQYF. The DNA for the CDR3 is TGCGCCAGCAGTCAATCGCCCGGGATGGGGGAGCAGTACTTC.

This clone came up once. This chain joins TRBV3-1 (or the pseudogene TRBV3-2) and TRBJ1-3, with unresolved D. Germline V gives CDR1 LGHDT, CDR2 YNNKEL (reference sequence). V was pared by 1 base and J by 2 bases, with 6 bases between. The CDR3 totals 14 residues. CDR3 DNA: TGTGCCAGCAGCCAAGGGCAAGCTGGAAACACCATATATTTT. Translation gives CASSQGQAGNTIYF.

The chain uses TRBV3-1 (or the pseudogene TRBV3-2) and TRBJ2-3; a possible D gene is TRBD1 (5 bases). This CDR3 contains 14 residues. Germline loops: CDR1 LGHDT, CDR2 YNNKEL (reference sequence). Trimming pared 2 bases from V and 5 bases from J, leaving 11 bases between. CDR3 protein: CASSQRAGIDTQYF. CDR3 in DNA: TGTGCCAGCAGCCAACGTGCAGGGATAGATACGCAGTATTTT.

This clone has just one count. V usage is TRBV27 and J usage is TRBJ2-7; TRBD2 matches at 8 bases. Germline CDR1 MNHEY, CDR2 SMNVEV (reference sequence). V lost 4 bases to trimming and J lost 1 base; unmatched junction nucleotides: 9. There are 16 residues in the CDR3. This CDR3 reads CASSSLAGGPSYEQYF. CDR3 DNA sequence: TGTGCCAGCAGTTCCCTGGCGGGGGGTCCATCCTACGAGCAGTACTTC.

V usage is TRBV11-2 and J usage is TRBJ1-3; the D gene is possibly TRBD1 (6 bases). The CDR3 covers 17 residues. From germline, CDR1 is SGHAT and CDR2 FQNNGV. V lost 5 bases to trimming and J lost 3 bases, with 20 bases between them. This CDR3 reads CASSLGPSSGVGNTIYF. In nucleotides, the CDR3 is TGTGCCAGCAGCCTAGGCCCCTCTTCAGGGGTTGGAAACACCATATATTTT.

The chain is built from TRBV29-1 and TRBJ2-2, with 7 positions matching TRBD2. The CDR3 contains 14 residues. Germline trimming cut 4 bases from V and 8 bases from J; bases unmatched to any gene: 10. Germline V gene lookup returns CDR1 SQVTM and CDR2 ANQGSEA. The CDR3 here is CSVGVAGVSGELFF. The CDR3 DNA sequence: TGCAGCGTTGGAGTGGCGGGGGTGTCGGGGGAGCTGTTTTTT.

The chain recombines TRBV12-3 or TRBV12-4 with TRBJ1-2; D gene unclear. Trimming stripped 4 bases from V and 2 bases from J, with 5 bases between. This CDR3 comprises 12 residues. Here the CDR3 reads CASSSGNYGYTF. In DNA, the CDR3 is TGTGCCAGCAGTTCGGGGAACTATGGCTACACCTTC.

This chain links TRBV5-5 with TRBJ1-2; D gene ambiguous. The V end lost 1 base, the J end lost 8 bases, and 12 bases lay between the germline ends. Germline CDR1 is SGHKS and CDR2 is YYEKEE (reference sequence). This CDR3 has 13 residues. In nucleotides, the CDR3 is TGTGCCAGCAGCTTGCTGGGGTCGGGGGGCTACACCTTC. This sequence encodes CASSLLGSGGYTF.

The V and J genes are TRBV5-1 and TRBJ2-3; TRBD1 matches at 10 bases. This CDR3 comprises 16 residues. Losses at the gene ends were 0 bases for V and 4 bases for J; bases not matched to a gene: 5. CDR1 is SGHRS and CDR2 is YFSETQ in the germline V gene. Here the CDR3 DNA reads TGCGCCAGCAGCTTGGCTGGGGACAGGGGCGCAGATACGCAGTATTTT. It yields the protein CASSLAGDRGADTQYF.

This chain uses TRBV5-5 with TRBJ2-1; 10 nucleotides agree with TRBD1. CDR3 length equals 15 residues. Per germline, CDR1 SGHKS and CDR2 YYEKEE (reference sequence). The junction had 5 bases not matched to a gene; V was cut back by 3 bases and J by 5 bases. CDR3 residues: CASSSGQGVDNEQFF. CDR3 nucleotide sequence: TGTGCCAGCAGCTCCGGACAGGGGGTAGACAATGAGCAGTTCTTC.

The V and J genes are TRBV5-8 and TRBJ2-7; 9 bases match TRBD1. There are 15 residues in the CDR3. Per germline, CDR1 SGHTS and CDR2 YDEGEE. Losses at the gene ends were 1 base for V and 5 bases for J; bases not matched to a gene: 7. The CDR3 nucleotides read TGTGCCAGCAGCTTGTCGGGACAGGGTGTCCACGAGCAGTACTTC. This translates into CASSLSGQGVHEQYF.

V and J are TRBV6-5 and TRBJ1-5; 9 bases are a match to TRBD1. CDR3 size: 15 residues. V shed 6 bases, J shed 3 bases, and the junction held 6 bases outside the gene matches. The germline gives CDR1 MNHEY, CDR2 SVGAGI. DNA for the CDR3: TGTGCCAGCAGAGTGACAGGGGGGAACAATCAGCCCCAGCATTTT. Translated, it gives CASRVTGGNNQPQHF.

The chain uses TRBV4-1 and TRBJ1-2; tentatively, D is TRBD1 (5 bases). CDR1 is MGHRA and CDR2 is YSYEKL in the germline V gene. The V and J ends lost 1 base and 2 bases respectively, with 11 bases between them. There are 15 residues in the CDR3. CDR3: CASSQGQGGNYGYTF. In nucleotides, the CDR3 is TGCGCCAGCAGCCAAGGGCAGGGAGGAAACTATGGCTACACCTTC.

The chain recombines TRBV2 with TRBJ1-1; D unclear. V was trimmed by 3 bases and J by 0 bases, leaving 14 bases between them. This CDR3 has 16 amino acids. The V gene's germline CDR1 is SNHLY and CDR2 FYNNEI. In nucleotides, the CDR3 is TGTGCCAGCAGTGACGGGTCCCGGAACTTGAACACTGAAGCTTTCTTT. Translating gives CASSDGSRNLNTEAFF.

The chain has TRBV7-9 and TRBJ1-4, with D possibly TRBD1 on 5 matching bases. The V end lost 5 bases, the J end lost 0 bases, and 13 bases lay between the germline ends. Germline V gene data show CDR1 as SEHNR and CDR2 as FQNEAQ (reference sequence). This CDR3 region has 16 residues. The CDR3 is CASSPPGTATNEKLFF. CDR3 bases: TGTGCCAGCAGCCCACCGGGGACTGCAACTAATGAAAAACTGTTTTTT.

The chain is built from TRBV7-2 and TRBJ1-2; TRBD1 matches 8 bases. The CDR3 consists of 16 residues. The trim removed 5 bases at V and 1 base at J, leaving 9 bases unmatched. CDR1 and CDR2 from the germline V gene are SGHTA and FQGNSA. CDR3 loop: CASSPGQVGSNYGYTF. DNA for the CDR3: TGTGCCAGCAGCCCGGGACAGGTCGGGAGTAACTATGGCTACACCTTC.

This chain uses TRBV5-5 with TRBJ1-1, with D perhaps TRBD1 (6 bases). The CDR3 has 15 amino acids. CDR1 is SGHKS and CDR2 is YYEKEE in the germline V gene (reference sequence). The V and J ends lost 4 bases and 4 bases respectively, with 17 bases between them. The CDR3 loop reads CASSQAAGVATEAFF. The CDR3 DNA follows: TGTGCCAGCAGCCAAGCGGCAGGGGTGGCCACTGAAGCTTTCTTT.

This clone was seen once. The gene calls are TRBV4-1 and TRBJ1-5, with D hard to call. Germline assignment: CDR1 MGHRA and CDR2 YSYEKL. This CDR3 has 16 residues. Trimming left V 3 bases short and J 0 bases short, with 12 bases between. The CDR3, as DNA: TGCGCCAGCAGCCAGCATTTGGGCCCTAGCAATCAGCCCCAGCATTTT. It encodes CASSQHLGPSNQPQHF.

For this clone: The same CDR3 arises from other DNA sequences in this sample as well. V usage is TRBV10-3 and J usage is TRBJ1-2, with D perhaps matching TRBD1 (6 bases). This CDR3 spans 13 amino acids. The V gene's germline CDR1 is ENHRY and CDR2 SYGVKD. V was trimmed by 6 bases and J by 4 bases, leaving 12 bases between them. The CDR3 DNA is TGTGCCATCAGAGGGGGGGCAGGCTATGGCTACACCTTC. Its translation is CAIRGGAGYGYTF.

The chain employs TRBV10-3 and TRBJ2-3; tentatively, D is TRBD1 (7 bases). This CDR3 has 16 residues. The germline V and J ends were trimmed by 0 bases and 5 bases, with 15 bases remaining between them. Germline lookup yields CDR1 ENHRY and CDR2 SYGVKD. DNA for the CDR3: TGTGCCATCAGTGAGTCAGTGCAGGGGGGTATAGATACGCAGTATTTT. Protein sequence: CAISESVQGGIDTQYF.

J is TRBJ1-3 and V is TRBV19, with D possibly matching TRBD1 (5 bases). V was shortened by 10 bases and J by 4 bases, with 17 bases between the two germline ends. The CDR3 is 14 amino acids. CDR1 and CDR2 from the germline V gene are LNHDA and SQIVND (reference sequence). CDR3 nucleotides: TGTGCCACAAGGGGCGGCCGAGTAGGAAACACCATATATTTT. Residues: CATRGGRVGNTIYF.

The rearrangement uses TRBV7-3 and TRBJ2-5; TRBD2 aligns across 7 bases. With 5 bases clipped from V and 5 bases from J, the junction kept 14 bases outside the gene matches. CDR1 and CDR2 (germline): SGHTA, FQGTGA. The CDR3 sequence is 16 residues long. The CDR3 spells CASSRGGARAGETQYF. Here the CDR3 DNA reads TGTGCCAGCAGCCGAGGTGGGGCTAGAGCGGGGGAGACCCAGTACTTC.